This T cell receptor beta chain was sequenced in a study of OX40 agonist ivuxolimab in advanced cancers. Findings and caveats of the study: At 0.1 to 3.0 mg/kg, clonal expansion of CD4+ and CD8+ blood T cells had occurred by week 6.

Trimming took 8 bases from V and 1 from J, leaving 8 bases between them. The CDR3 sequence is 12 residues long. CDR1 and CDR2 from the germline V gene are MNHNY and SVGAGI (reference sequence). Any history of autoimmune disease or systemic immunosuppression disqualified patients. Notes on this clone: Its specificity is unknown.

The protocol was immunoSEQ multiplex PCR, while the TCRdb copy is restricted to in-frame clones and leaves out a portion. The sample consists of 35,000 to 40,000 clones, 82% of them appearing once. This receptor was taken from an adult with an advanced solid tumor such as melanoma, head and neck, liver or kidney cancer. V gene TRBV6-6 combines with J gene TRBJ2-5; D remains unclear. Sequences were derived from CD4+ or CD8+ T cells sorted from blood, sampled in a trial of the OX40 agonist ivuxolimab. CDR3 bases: TGTGCCAGCGGGATAATCCAAGAGACCCAGTACTTC. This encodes CASGIIQETQYF.